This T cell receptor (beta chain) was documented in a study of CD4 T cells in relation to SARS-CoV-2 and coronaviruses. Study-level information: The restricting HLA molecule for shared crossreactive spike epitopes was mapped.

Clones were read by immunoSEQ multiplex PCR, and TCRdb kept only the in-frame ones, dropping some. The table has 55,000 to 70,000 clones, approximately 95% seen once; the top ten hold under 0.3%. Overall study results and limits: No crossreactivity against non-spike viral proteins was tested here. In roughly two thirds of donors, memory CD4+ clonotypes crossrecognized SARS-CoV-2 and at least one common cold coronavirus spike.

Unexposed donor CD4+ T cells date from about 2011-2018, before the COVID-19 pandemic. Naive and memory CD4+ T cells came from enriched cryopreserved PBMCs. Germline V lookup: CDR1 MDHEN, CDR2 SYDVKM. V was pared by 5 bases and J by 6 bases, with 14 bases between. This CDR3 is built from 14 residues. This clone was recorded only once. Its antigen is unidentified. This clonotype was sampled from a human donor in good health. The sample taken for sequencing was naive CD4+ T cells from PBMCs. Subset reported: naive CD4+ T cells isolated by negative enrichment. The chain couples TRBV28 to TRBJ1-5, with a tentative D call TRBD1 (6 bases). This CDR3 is CASSRGGRLQPQHF. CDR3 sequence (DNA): TGTGCCAGCAGTCGAGGGGGGCGCCTTCAGCCCCAGCATTTT.